The T cell receptor (beta chain) described here comes from a study of T-cell reconstitution after alpha-beta-depleted transplantation in children. The TCRbeta library was prepared with unique molecular identifiers. MiXCR, applied by TCRdb to the PCR reads, yields one record per CDR3 protein. The sample has approximately 520,000 distinct CDR3 sequences; 32% are singletons. The V gene's germline CDR1 is ENHRY and CDR2 SYGVKD. V lost 3 bases, J lost 7 bases, and 10 bases lay in between. CDR3 length equals 13 residues. Sequencing was performed on PBMCs from the stem cell graft donor, taken from the stem cell graft. The origin of this receptor is a human donor who donated a stem cell graft to a child with aplastic anemia. V gene TRBV10-3 combines with J gene TRBJ2-1; D not certain. The CDR3: CAISDQVPNEQFF. Here the CDR3 DNA reads TGTGCCATCAGTGATCAAGTCCCGAATGAGCAGTTCTTC.